Shown below are 3 T cell receptor beta chains from a single sample sequenced in a study of brain metastases from non-small cell lung cancer. TCRdb keeps only in-frame clones here, not all; method: immunoSEQ multiplex PCR. The table records 2,500 to 3,000 clones, around four fifths of them present only once. Sequenced: primary lung tumor tissue. The receptors derive from a donor at least 40 years old with non-small cell lung cancer.

The rearrangement uses TRBV6-5 and TRBJ1-4; a weak D match, TRBD1 (6 bases). CDR3 length equals 13 residues. CDR1 and CDR2 (germline): MNHEY, SVGAGI. V lost 0 bases and J lost 8, with 7 bases in between. The CDR3 DNA reads as TGTGCCAGCAGTTACTCGCAGGGGGAAAAACTGTTTTTT. Encoded protein: CASSYSQGEKLFF.

The rearrangement joins TRBV5-8 to TRBJ1-5; D not resolved. The V gene's germline CDR1 is SGHTS and CDR2 YDEGEE. This CDR3 has 14 amino acids. V was clipped by 3 bases and J by 1 base, with 8 bases between them. The CDR3 is CASSSGPSNQPQHF. The CDR3 DNA reads TGTGCCAGCAGCTCCGGGCCAAGCAATCAGCCCCAGCATTTT. Full variable domain (remainder filled in from reference TRBV5-8 and TRBJ1-5): EAGVTQSPTHLIKTRGQQATLRCSPISGHTSVYWYQQALGLGLQFLLWYDEGEERNRGNFPPRFSGRQFPNYSSELNVNALELEDSALYLCASSSGPSNQPQHFGDGTRLSIL.

The gene calls are TRBV6-5 and TRBJ1-4; D ambiguous. In germline, CDR1 is MNHEY, CDR2 SVGAGI. With 7 bases removed from V and 5 bases from J, the gap between germline ends came to 11 bases. The CDR3 extends over 13 amino acids. The CDR3 protein is CASMDGINEKLFF. DNA for the CDR3: TGTGCCAGCATGGACGGAATAAATGAAAAACTGTTTTTT.